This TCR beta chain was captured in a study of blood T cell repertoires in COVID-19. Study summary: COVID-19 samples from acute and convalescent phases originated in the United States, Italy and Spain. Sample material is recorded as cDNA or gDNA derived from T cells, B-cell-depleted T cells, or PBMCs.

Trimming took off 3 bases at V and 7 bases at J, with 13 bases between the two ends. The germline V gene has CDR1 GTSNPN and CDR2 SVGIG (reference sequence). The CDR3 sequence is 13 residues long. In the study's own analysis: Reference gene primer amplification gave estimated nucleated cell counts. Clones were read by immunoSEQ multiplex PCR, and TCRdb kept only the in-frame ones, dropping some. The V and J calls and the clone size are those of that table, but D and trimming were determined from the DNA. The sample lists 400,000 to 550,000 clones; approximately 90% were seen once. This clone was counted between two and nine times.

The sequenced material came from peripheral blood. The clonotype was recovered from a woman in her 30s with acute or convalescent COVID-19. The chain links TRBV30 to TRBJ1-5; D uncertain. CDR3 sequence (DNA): TGTGCCTGGAGCGTGAACCGGTTGCAGCCCCAGCATTTT. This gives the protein CAWSVNRLQPQHF.